This TCR beta chain emerged from a study of shared clonotypes between healthy human individuals. Concerning this clone itself: The antigen is undetermined.

In germline, CDR1 is MDHEN, CDR2 SYDVKM. Losses at the gene ends were 3 bases for V and 3 bases for J; bases not matched to a gene: 1. The CDR3 sequence is 13 residues long. Naive-designated CD8 cells lacked CD45RO, were positively enriched for CCR7, and omitted terminally differentiated effector memory CD45RA+ cells. Donors were Caucasian adults residing in Nashville, Tennessee, USA. Whole-study findings and limits: Rarefaction showed that sequencing of sorted subsets was incomplete (despite large depth).

The protocol was immunoSEQ multiplex PCR, while the TCRdb copy is restricted to in-frame clones and leaves out a portion. This table holds 700,000 to 950,000 clones, approximately 96% found once. Specimen: naive CD8+ T cells sorted from blood. The chain is built from TRBV28 and TRBJ1-1, with 7 nucleotides matching TRBD1. The TCR sequence derives from a man aged 25 to 40 in good health. For the CDR3, the DNA is TGTGCCAGCAGTTTCGACAGGGACACTGAAGCTTTCTTT. Its translation: CASSFDRDTEAFF. Filled out from reference TRBV28 and TRBJ1-1, the complete variable domain reads DVKVTQSSRYLVKRTGEKVFLECVQDMDHENMFWYRQDPGLGLRLIYFSYDVKMKEKGDIPEGYSVSREKKERFSLILESASTNQTSMYLCASSFDRDTEAFFGQGTRLTVV.